This entry features one T cell receptor (beta chain) sequence. Other nucleotide sequences in the sample specify the same CDR3. The sample is drawn from a study of blood T cell repertoires in COVID-19. Study in general: Some COVID-19 samples were acute and others convalescent; all came from the United States, Italy and Spain.

Sequencing used immunoSEQ multiplex PCR; TCRdb keeps in-frame clones, though not all of them. The sample yields around 340,000 clones, 88% seen once. Recruits, aged about 18 to 89 years, lived in 20 to 30 US areas. Within 2 weeks before study entry, exposed participants met a COVID-19 case. This TCR was recovered from a woman in her 30s who had been exposed to COVID-19. Sequencing input: PBMCs or T cells enriched from blood (not recorded which).

Here the CDR3 reads CASSSPGYEQYF. The CDR3 nucleotides read TGTGCCAGCAGCTCCCCAGGGTACGAGCAGTACTTC. This chain links TRBV6-5 with TRBJ2-7, with D maybe TRBD1 (5 bases). Trimming stripped 6 bases from V and 4 bases from J, with 10 bases between. The CDR3 has 12 residues. Germline V gives CDR1 MNHEY, CDR2 SVGAGI.